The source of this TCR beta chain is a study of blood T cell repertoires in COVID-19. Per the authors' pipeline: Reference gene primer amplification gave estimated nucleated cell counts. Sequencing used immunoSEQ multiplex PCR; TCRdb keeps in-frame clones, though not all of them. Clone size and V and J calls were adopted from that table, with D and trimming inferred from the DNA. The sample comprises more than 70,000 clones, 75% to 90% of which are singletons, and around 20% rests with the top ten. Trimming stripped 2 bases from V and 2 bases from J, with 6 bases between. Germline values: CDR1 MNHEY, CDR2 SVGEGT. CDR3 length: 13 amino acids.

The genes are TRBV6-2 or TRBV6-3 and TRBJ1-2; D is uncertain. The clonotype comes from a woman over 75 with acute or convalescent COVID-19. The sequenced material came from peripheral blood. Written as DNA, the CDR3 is TGTGCCAGCAGTTACGGCAGAAACTATGGCTACACCTTC. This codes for CASSYGRNYGYTF.